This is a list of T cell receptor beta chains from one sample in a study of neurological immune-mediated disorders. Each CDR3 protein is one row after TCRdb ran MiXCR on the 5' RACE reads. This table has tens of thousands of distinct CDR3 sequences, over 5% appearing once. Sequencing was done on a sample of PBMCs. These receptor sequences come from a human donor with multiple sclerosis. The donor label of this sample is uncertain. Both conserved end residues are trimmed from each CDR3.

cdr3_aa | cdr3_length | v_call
ASSLSPGQGDNEQF | 14 | TRBV5-1
ASSLRDQPQH | 10 | TRBV7-8
ASSPWNTGELF | 11 | TRBV12-3/TRBV12-4
ASSPTGTGNIQY | 12 | TRBV5-1
ASSPRTGQQF | 10 | TRBV7-2
SAEDQGVVPDTQY | 13 | TRBV20-1
ASSPGPGGNYGYT | 13 | TRBV5-1
ASSSTGADEQY | 11 | TRBV7-3
ASSLDLAGGVNTQY | 14 | TRBV5-1
ASNRNTEAF | 9 | TRBV2
ASSSPPGGPHEQF | 13 | TRBV7-9
ASSPGTGAFEAF | 12 | TRBV18
ASLPGDSPYNEQF | 13 | TRBV5-1
AVRGGAGNQPQH | 12 | TRBV10-3
ATSDRNVKDEQF | 12 | TRBV24-1